This passage covers 15 T cell receptor beta chains from one sample sequenced in a study of blood T cell repertoires in COVID-19. Here immunoSEQ multiplex PCR was the method, and the copy in TCRdb shows in-frame clones only, minus some. The top ten hold more than 0.25% of the sample, which has around 700,000 clones, 70% to 90% seen once. The sequencing input was peripheral blood. The receptor set was obtained from a woman younger than 35 with acute or convalescent COVID-19.

CDR3: CASSLAPQRGGADTQYF. The CDR3, as DNA: TGTGCCAGCAGCTTAGCGCCTCAGCGGGGGGGGGCAGATACGCAGTATTTT. J is TRBJ2-3 and V is TRBV7-6; 10 bases match TRBD2. The CDR3 has 17 amino acids. Germline V CDR1 and CDR2: SGHVS, FNYEAQ. V lost 0 bases and J lost 4; bases outside the gene matches: 7.

The J gene is TRBJ2-5, the V gene TRBV2; D might be TRBD1 (6 bases). Germline CDR1 is SNHLY and CDR2 is FYNNEI. Trimming took 6 bases from V and 1 from J, leaving 9 bases between them. There are 13 residues in the CDR3. The CDR3 region is CASRGDTQETQYF. The CDR3 coding sequence is TGTGCCAGCAGGGGGGACACCCAAGAGACCCAGTACTTC.

This chain links TRBV19 with TRBJ1-1; the D is unclear. V lost 2 bases and J 6 bases, leaving 13 bases between the germline ends. The germline V gene has CDR1 LNHDA and CDR2 SQIVND (reference sequence). CDR3 size: 14 residues. The chain's CDR3 is CASSITMTRPEAFF. CDR3 DNA sequence: TGTGCCAGTAGTATAACCATGACCAGGCCTGAAGCTTTCTTT.

The chain employs TRBV10-3 and TRBJ1-2, with no clear D. V lost 4 bases and J 6 bases, leaving 9 bases between the germline ends. The CDR3 runs to 12 residues. The germline V gene encodes CDR1 ENHRY and CDR2 SYGVKD. The CDR3 here is CAISAGGNGYTF. CDR3 nucleotide sequence: TGTGCCATCAGTGCAGGAGGGAATGGCTACACCTTC.

V gene TRBV5-1 combines with J gene TRBJ2-2, with 9 bases fitting TRBD1. The CDR3 covers 16 residues. CDR1 SGHRS and CDR2 YFSETQ come from the germline V gene. The ends lost 2 bases at V and 2 bases at J; junction bases unmatched: 4. This chain's CDR3 is CASSFRTGANTGELFF. As DNA, the CDR3 is TGCGCCAGCAGCTTCCGGACAGGGGCAAACACCGGGGAGCTGTTTTTT.

This rearrangement joins TRBV11-2 to TRBJ2-3; 8 bases agree with TRBD1. Germline values: CDR1 SGHAT, CDR2 FQNNGV. The CDR3 has 15 amino acids. The V and J ends lost 6 bases and 1 base, in that order; junction bases with no gene match: 6. Written as DNA, the CDR3 is TGTGCCAGCAGTTCACAGGGGGAACGCACAGATACGCAGTATTTT. This gives the protein CASSSQGERTDTQYF.

CDR3 sequence reads: CAWSARDSQPQHF. The CDR3, as DNA: TGTGCCTGGAGTGCTCGGGACAGCCAGCCCCAGCATTTT. This chain uses TRBV30 with TRBJ1-5, with 7 bases that match TRBD1. Trimming cost V 1 base and J 7 bases; bases outside gene matches: 4. Germline lookup yields CDR1 GTSNPN and CDR2 SVGIG (reference sequence). The CDR3 totals 13 residues.

Regarding this clone: Other DNA sequences from this sample encode an identical CDR3 as well. This sequence joins TRBV19 and TRBJ1-5; D uncertain. The germline V and J ends were trimmed by 3 bases and 0 bases, with 9 bases remaining between them. Germline V gives CDR1 LNHDA, CDR2 SQIVND (reference sequence). The CDR3 has 15 residues. CDR3 region: CASSIEGYSNQPQHF. CDR3 DNA: TGTGCCAGTAGTATCGAGGGATATAGCAATCAGCCCCAGCATTTT.

The rearrangement joins TRBV3-1 (or the pseudogene TRBV3-2) to TRBJ2-1, with TRBD2 as a possible D gene (5 bases). Trimming pared 0 bases from V and 3 bases from J, leaving 9 bases between. This CDR3 has 15 amino acids. Germline V CDR1 and CDR2: LGHDT, YNNKEL (reference sequence). The CDR3 loop reads CASSQEGSGYNEQFF. CDR3 DNA: TGTGCCAGCAGCCAAGAGGGCAGCGGCTACAATGAGCAGTTCTTC.

This chain connects TRBV19 to TRBJ1-2, with 9 bases aligning to TRBD1. This CDR3 is 14 amino acids long. Trimming removed 6 bases from V and 3 bases from J; junction bases left unmatched: 5. Germline CDR1 reads LNHDA; CDR2 reads SQIVND (reference sequence). The CDR3 is CASSQDRGYYGYTF. The CDR3 nucleotides are TGTGCCAGTAGCCAGGACAGGGGCTACTATGGCTACACCTTC.

The chain uses TRBV10-2 and TRBJ2-2, with 11 bases that match TRBD2. The V gene's germline CDR1 is WSHSY and CDR2 SAAADI. The CDR3 contains 15 residues. J lost 7 bases, V lost 7 bases, and 8 bases had no gene match. CDR3 sequence: CASKPSGGLIGELFF. The CDR3 region has the DNA TGCGCCAGCAAACCTAGCGGGGGGTTAATCGGGGAGCTGTTTTTT.

This chain connects TRBV7-9 to TRBJ2-1; a weak D match, TRBD2 (5 bases). This CDR3 is built from 14 residues. Germline V CDR1 and CDR2: SEHNR, FQNEAQ (reference sequence). V lost 1 base and J lost 10, with 14 bases in between. CDR3 bases: TGTGCCAGCAGCTTAGAGGCGGGTGGGAACGAGCAGTTCTTC. Amino acids: CASSLEAGGNEQFF. Together with reference TRBV7-9 and TRBJ2-1, the CDR3 gives the full variable domain: DTGVSQNPRHKITKRGQNVTFRCDPISEHNRLYWYRQTLGQGPEFLTYFQNEAQLEKSRLLSDRFSAERPKGSFSTLEIQRTEQGDSAMYLCASSLEAGGNEQFFGPGTRLTVL.

The chain combines TRBV9 with TRBJ2-1; TRBD2 matches at 11 bases. Unmatched junction bases numbered 4, after V lost 4 bases and J lost 4 bases. This CDR3 spans 15 amino acids. CDR1 is SGDLS and CDR2 is YYNGEE in the germline V gene. CDR3 in amino acids: CASSTGTSGYNEQFF. The CDR3 DNA reads TGTGCCAGCAGCACCGGGACTAGCGGTTACAATGAGCAGTTCTTC. The full variable domain, in which reference TRBV9 and TRBJ2-1 provide the parts outside the CDR3, is DSGVTQTPKHLITATGQRVTLRCSPRSGDLSVYWYQQSLDQGLQFLIQYYNGEERAKGNILERFSAQQFPDLHSELNLSSLELGDSALYFCASSTGTSGYNEQFFGPGTRLTVL.

The genes are TRBV3-1 (or the pseudogene TRBV3-2) and TRBJ1-1, with a possible D match to TRBD1 (6 bases). Germline V CDR1 and CDR2: LGHDT, YNNKEL (reference sequence). This CDR3 spans 14 amino acids. Trimming removed 4 bases from V and 3 bases from J, with 12 bases in between. The DNA for the CDR3 is TGTGCCAGCAGCCCCCGTACAGGGTACACTGAAGCTTTCTTT. Residues: CASSPRTGYTEAFF.

The CDR3: CASSLTERLAGGPAGELFF. The CDR3 DNA follows: TGTGCCAGCAGTTTAACTGAACGCCTAGCGGGGGGGCCGGCCGGGGAGCTGTTTTTT. The chain links TRBV27 to TRBJ2-2; 12 bases fit TRBD2. The germline V gene has CDR1 MNHEY and CDR2 SMNVEV (reference sequence). This CDR3 spans 19 amino acids. J lost 6 bases, V lost 2 bases, and 13 bases had no gene match.